Here is one T cell receptor beta chain with its context. Its antigen is unidentified. This table comes from immunoSEQ multiplex PCR, and its TCRdb copy is limited to in-frame clones, with some not included. The data hold 55,000 to 85,000 clones, with 90% observed a single time. The sample is drawn from a study of cytotoxic CD8 clonotypes in ibrutinib-treated CLL. V was clipped by 7 bases and J by 0 bases, with 13 bases between them. The germline gives CDR1 SNHLY, CDR2 FYNNEI. The CDR3 runs 14 residues. Study results and caveats: In sustained-remission versus progressing patients, sampling times differed.

The sequence was obtained from a human donor with chronic lymphocytic leukemia. The chain employs TRBV2 and TRBJ2-7; D not certain. The sample was PBMCs, taken after 12 months of ibrutinib treatment. Written as DNA, the CDR3 is TGTGCCAGCAAAGTCTTGGCGAACTCCTACGAGCAGTACTTC. This gives the protein CASKVLANSYEQYF.